This T cell receptor (beta chain) was recovered during a study of T cells in Graves' hyperthyroidism and ophthalmopathy. The CDR3 covers 13 residues. CDR1 is SGHVT, CDR2 SQSDAQ, per germline. Trimming removed 8 bases at V and 2 bases at J, with 12 bases between. What was amplified from RNA transcripts were TCR beta CDR3 regions. An initial round of RT-PCR targeting the TCR CDR3 relied on the HTBI primer set. TCRdb analysed the multiplex PCR reads with MiXCR anew, one entry per CDR3 protein. The sample includes 800,000 or so distinct CDR3 sequences, 38% of them seen just once. The sample taken for sequencing was blood. The rearrangement links TRBV7-4 to TRBJ2-5; no firm D call. The origin of this receptor is a man aged 18 to 29 with Graves' hyperthyroidism. CDR3 sequence: CASRREQQETQYF. The CDR3 DNA is TGTGCCAGCCGAAGGGAACAGCAAGAGACCCAGTACTTC. Supplemented by reference TRBV7-4 and TRBJ2-5, the full variable domain reads GAGVSQSPRYKVAKRGRDVALRCDSISGHVTLYWYRQTLGQGSEVLTYSQSDAQRDKSGRPSGRFSAERPERSVSTLKIQRTEQGDSAVYLCASRREQQETQYFGPGTRLLVL.